What follows are 7 T cell receptor beta chains derived from one specimen sequenced in a study of T-cell reconstitution after alpha-beta-depleted transplantation in children. Unique molecular identifiers were incorporated into the prepared TCRbeta library. TCRdb re-called the PCR reads through MiXCR, storing one row per CDR3 protein. The sample has 300,000 to 400,000 distinct CDR3 sequences, about a sixth seen once. The source was PBMCs, mostly from graft donor cells, collected 360 days after TCRalphabeta/CD19-depleted stem cell transplant. These TCRs come from a male patient under 10 years old who had a stem cell transplant for acute lymphoblastic leukemia, so the T cells may come from the graft donor.

This clonotype was observed a handful of times. This chain joins TRBV7-6 and TRBJ2-1, with D maybe TRBD2 (5 bases). Germline loops: CDR1 SGHVS, CDR2 FNYEAQ. This CDR3 has 13 amino acids. Between the trimmed V and J ends, which lost 1 base and 9 bases, there was a span of 10 bases. CDR3 nucleotides: TGTGCCAGCAGCTTAGAAATAGCGAGTGAGCAGTTCTTC. Encoded protein: CASSLEIASEQFF.

This clonotype was recorded a few times. J is TRBJ2-1 and V is TRBV7-2; 14 bases align to TRBD2. The CDR3 has 22 amino acids. The V and J ends lost 3 bases and 8 bases, in that order; junction bases with no gene match: 24. Germline CDR1 is SGHTA and CDR2 is FQGNSA. The CDR3 region is CASSFPTRPGLAGENGVDEQFF. For the CDR3, the DNA is TGTGCCAGCAGCTTTCCGACGCGGCCGGGACTAGCGGGAGAAAATGGCGTCGATGAGCAGTTCTTC.

V gene TRBV20-1 combines with J gene TRBJ1-1; 7 nucleotides line up with TRBD1. V was clipped by 1 base and J by 6 bases; unmatched bases: 14. Germline CDR1 DFQATT, CDR2 SNEGSKA (reference sequence). CDR3 length: 16 residues. The DNA of the CDR3 is TGCAGTGCTAGAGTCATCCAGGACAGGAACACCGCTGAAGCTTTCTTT. This translates into CSARVIQDRNTAEAFF.

Only a few counts were recorded for this clonotype. This chain uses TRBV28 with TRBJ2-1; 10 nucleotides align to TRBD2. The junction had 5 bases not matched to a gene; V was cut back by 3 bases and J by 6 bases. Germline loops: CDR1 MDHEN, CDR2 SYDVKM. This CDR3 contains 15 residues. Here the CDR3 DNA reads TGTGCCAGCAGTTTGGGGACTAGCGTGGGCAATGAGCAGTTCTTC. It is translated as CASSLGTSVGNEQFF.

This chain joins TRBV6-1 and TRBJ2-1; TRBD2 agrees at 12 bases. With 7 bases clipped from V and 3 bases from J, the junction kept 7 bases outside the gene matches. The CDR3 has 16 amino acids. Germline CDR1 is MNHNS and CDR2 is SASEGT. The CDR3 loop reads CASNLLAGGFYNEQFF. The CDR3 DNA is TGTGCCAGCAACCTACTAGCGGGAGGATTCTACAATGAGCAGTTCTTC.

This clonotype has just a few counts. CDR3 in amino acids: CAISEDVPGLAGYEQYF. The CDR3 nucleotides read TGTGCCATCAGTGAGGATGTACCGGGACTAGCGGGCTACGAGCAGTACTTC. V usage is TRBV10-3 and J usage is TRBJ2-7; 12 bases agree with TRBD2. The CDR3 sequence is 17 residues long. Germline CDR1 reads ENHRY; CDR2 reads SYGVKD. The junction had 8 bases not matched to a gene; V was cut back by 2 bases and J by 3 bases.

A few counts support this clonotype. The CDR3 region is CASTWQTGRGANVLTF. The CDR3 bases are TGTGCCAGCACCTGGCAAACAGGGCGTGGGGCCAACGTCCTGACTTTC. The gene calls are TRBV12-3 or TRBV12-4 and TRBJ2-6; D is perhaps TRBD1 (6 bases). V lost 7 bases and J lost 3, with 16 bases in between. This CDR3 has 16 residues.